This note documents a single T cell receptor (beta chain) sequence. Authors' data handling: Estimates of nucleated cell counts were drawn from the amplification of reference gene primers. Sequencing used immunoSEQ multiplex PCR; TCRdb keeps in-frame clones, though not all of them. From that table come the V and J calls and clone size; the DNA was used to work out D and trimming. The data contain roughly 79,000 clones, roughly 86% of them singletons. This entry is derived from a study of blood T cell repertoires in COVID-19. For the study at large: COVID-19 samples from acute and convalescent phases originated in the United States, Italy and Spain. Nucleic acid was either cDNA or gDNA, and it came from T cells, B-cell-depleted T cells, or PBMCs.

This receptor was obtained from a human donor in a cohort sampled during active COVID-19. The sample comprised peripheral blood.

The CDR3 reads CASSRPRSEQYF. CDR3 sequence (DNA): TGTGCCAGTAGTCGGCCCCGGAGCGAGCAGTACTTC. The J gene is TRBJ2-7, the V gene TRBV19; D remains ambiguous. The V gene's germline CDR1 is LNHDA and CDR2 SQIVND (reference sequence). V lost 5 bases and J 6 bases, leaving 11 bases between the germline ends. The CDR3 runs to 12 residues.